The 24 T cell receptor beta chains below come from one sample, sequenced in a study of technical replicates of blood from several donors. Libraries were prepared by immunoSEQ multiplex PCR; TCRdb keeps only in-frame clonotypes and omits some of them. The table records some 90,000 clones, around 96% of them present only once. The sample taken for sequencing was T cells isolated from PBMCs. The receptor source for this set is a human donor in good health.

The chain joins TRBV4-1 to TRBJ2-2; 7 nucleotides align to TRBD1. This CDR3 comprises 15 residues. CDR1 and CDR2 from the germline V gene are MGHRA and YSYEKL. Trimming at V came to 4 bases and at J to 6 bases, leaving 8 bases not matched to a gene. The CDR3 sequence is CASSLQFDRAGELFF. The CDR3 DNA reads as TGCGCCAGCAGCCTACAATTCGACAGGGCCGGGGAGCTGTTTTTT.

This clone was recorded once. The J gene is TRBJ2-4, the V gene TRBV27, with D perhaps TRBD1 (6 bases). The length of the CDR3 is 17 residues. In germline, CDR1 is MNHEY, CDR2 SMNVEV (reference sequence). V lost 4 bases, J lost 2 bases, and 18 bases lay in between. This CDR3 reads CASSSGAQGSTKNIQYF. CDR3 bases: TGTGCCAGCAGTTCTGGGGCACAGGGATCAACCAAAAACATTCAGTACTTC.

This chain links TRBV9 with TRBJ2-1; TRBD2 agrees at 8 bases. The CDR3 extends over 13 amino acids. Germline CDR1 reads SGDLS; CDR2 reads YYNGEE. The junction had 7 bases not matched to a gene; V was cut back by 7 bases and J by 7 bases. The CDR3 coding sequence is TGTGCCAGCGGGAGCGGGAGCTTAAATGAGCAGTTCTTC. This gives the protein CASGSGSLNEQFF.

The chain combines TRBV6-1 with TRBJ2-7; a weak D match, TRBD1 (6 bases). Germline V gene data show CDR1 as MNHNS and CDR2 as SASEGT. The CDR3 contains 13 residues. V was trimmed by 5 bases and J by 0 bases, leaving 8 bases between them. CDR3: CASSWDNSYEQYF. The CDR3 nucleotides read TGTGCCAGCAGTTGGGACAACTCCTACGAGCAGTACTTC.

The chain employs TRBV6-6 and TRBJ2-1, with 13 bases that match TRBD2. The trim removed 2 bases at V and 5 bases at J, leaving 3 bases unmatched. This CDR3 spans 16 amino acids. Germline values: CDR1 MNHNY, CDR2 SVGAGI (reference sequence). The DNA for the CDR3 is TGTGCCAGCAGTTACGAAGGACTAGCGGGGGACAATGAGCAGTTCTTC. It translates to CASSYEGLAGDNEQFF.

The chain has TRBV7-3 and TRBJ1-1, with 10 bases fitting TRBD1. CDR1 is SGHTA and CDR2 is FQGTGA in the germline V gene. J gave up 3 bases and V 5 bases, and 6 bases lay outside the gene matches. This CDR3 is 15 amino acids long. For the CDR3, the DNA is TGTGCCAGCAGCGCAGGTGGACAGGGGGACACTGAAGCTTTCTTT. Its protein is CASSAGGQGDTEAFF.

DNA for the CDR3: TGTGCCAGTACCGCGCGGGGCCTAAGCGAAAAACTGTTTTTT. Its protein product is CASTARGLSEKLFF. V gene TRBV19 combines with J gene TRBJ1-4, with D possibly matching TRBD1 (5 bases). Germline CDR1 LNHDA, CDR2 SQIVND (reference sequence). V gave up 7 bases and J gave up 8 bases, with 17 bases separating them. The CDR3 covers 14 residues.

The chain carries TRBV9 and TRBJ2-7; D is uncertain. The length of the CDR3 is 13 residues. The ends were cut back, 2 bases at V and 0 bases at J, with 6 bases in the middle. Germline values: CDR1 SGDLS, CDR2 YYNGEE. The CDR3 DNA is TGTGCCAGCAGCGTTTCCCTCTCCTACGAGCAGTACTTC. It translates to CASSVSLSYEQYF.

V gene TRBV21-1 combines with J gene TRBJ1-4. TRBV21-1 is annotated as a pseudogene. CDR3 length: 14 amino acids. The CDR3 nucleotides read TGTGCCAGCAGCACGGGACTTGATAATGAAAAACTGTTTTTT. It translates to CASSTGLDNEKLFF.

V is TRBV6-5 and J is TRBJ2-5; 8 bases align to TRBD1. CDR1 is MNHEY, CDR2 SVGAGI, per germline. V trimming: 9 bases; J trimming: 5 bases; junction bases outside the gene matches: 5. This CDR3 is 12 amino acids long. Here the CDR3 reads CASQGARETQYF. In DNA, the CDR3 is TGTGCCAGTCAGGGGGCTCGGGAGACCCAGTACTTC.

In its sample, this clone was seen a few times. The chain carries TRBV2 and TRBJ2-3; D is possibly TRBD2 (5 bases). V was shortened by 2 bases and J by 5 bases, with 8 bases between the two germline ends. Germline CDR1 reads SNHLY; CDR2 reads FYNNEI. The CDR3 is 13 residues long. Here the CDR3 DNA reads TGTGCCAGCAGTGAATTTCGGGAAGATACGCAGTATTTT. Encoded protein: CASSEFREDTQYF.

The gene calls are TRBV11-3 and TRBJ2-7, with D perhaps matching TRBD2 (6 bases). Per germline, CDR1 SGHNT and CDR2 YENEEA. This CDR3 spans 13 amino acids. Trimming took 0 bases from V and 7 from J, leaving 10 bases between them. The CDR3 bases are TGTGCCAGCAGCTTAGATTCGGGGGATGAGCAGTACTTC. Amino acids: CASSLDSGDEQYF.

This chain joins TRBV5-1 and TRBJ2-5; tentative D call: TRBD1 (5 bases). Germline V gene sequence: CDR1 SGHRS, CDR2 YFSETQ. The CDR3 totals 14 residues. The V gene lost 4 bases and the J gene lost 3 bases, with 13 bases spanning the gap. Written as DNA, the CDR3 is TGCGCCAGCAGCACAGGCACGGTTGAAGAGACCCAGTACTTC. Protein: CASSTGTVEETQYF.

The chain links TRBV18 to TRBJ1-5; D unresolved. Trimming removed 3 bases from V and 4 bases from J, with 16 bases in between. In germline, CDR1 is KGHSH, CDR2 LQKENI. This CDR3 comprises 16 residues. The CDR3 here is CASSPINLRGNQPQHF. Here the CDR3 DNA reads TGTGCCAGCTCACCTATTAACCTTCGCGGGAATCAGCCCCAGCATTTT.

The chain has TRBV5-1 and TRBJ1-1; 10 bases are shared with TRBD1. Germline V gene data show CDR1 as SGHRS and CDR2 as YFSETQ. The CDR3 totals 15 residues. After removal of 7 bases from V and 3 bases from J, the junction contained 9 bases not matched to a gene. CDR3 in amino acids: CASSSGTGEYTEAFF. The CDR3 region has the DNA TGCGCCAGCTCATCCGGGACAGGGGAGTACACTGAAGCTTTCTTT.

This clone was recorded once. This chain connects TRBV4-3 to TRBJ2-2, with TRBD2 identical over 8 bases. Germline CDR1 and CDR2: LGHNA and YSLEER. This CDR3 comprises 17 residues. The trim removed 1 base at V and 0 bases at J, leaving 4 bases unmatched. For the CDR3, the DNA is TGCGCCAGCAGCCAAGTACCGGGACTAGCGAACACCGGGGAGCTGTTTTTT. It is translated as CASSQVPGLANTGELFF.

The chain has TRBV11-3 and TRBJ2-7; perhaps TRBD2 as D (6 bases). Deletions cut 5 bases from V and 0 bases from J, with 14 bases between. CDR1 and CDR2 from the germline V gene are SGHNT and YENEEA. This CDR3 is built from 15 residues. The CDR3, as DNA: TGTGCCAGCAGCATAGGAGCGGGCCTCTCCTACGAGCAGTACTTC. Protein product: CASSIGAGLSYEQYF.

The chain carries TRBV4-1 and TRBJ2-3; D not certain. Trimming took off 2 bases at V and 4 bases at J, with 7 bases between the two ends. Germline assignment: CDR1 MGHRA and CDR2 YSYEKL. The CDR3 consists of 13 residues. The CDR3 DNA is TGCGCCAGCAGCCAAACCTGGCCAGATACGCAGTATTTT. Protein product: CASSQTWPDTQYF.

This clone is a singleton in its sample. V and J are TRBV28 and TRBJ1-4; TRBD1 aligns across 9 bases. Trimming cost V 11 bases and J 6 bases; bases outside gene matches: 7. The CDR3 consists of 13 residues. Germline values: CDR1 MDHEN, CDR2 SYDVKM. The CDR3, as DNA: TGTGCCGCGACCGGGACAGGGTATGAAAAACTGTTTTTT. This encodes CAATGTGYEKLFF.

The chain carries TRBV28 and TRBJ1-2; D not resolved. With 5 bases removed from V and 7 bases from J, the gap between germline ends came to 11 bases. The CDR3 runs 12 residues. In germline, CDR1 is MDHEN, CDR2 SYDVKM. The CDR3 DNA reads as TGTGCCAGCAGTCTACAGACACGTGGCTACACCTTC. Its protein product is CASSLQTRGYTF.

This chain links TRBV27 with TRBJ2-3; 9 bases line up with TRBD2. After removal of 5 bases from V and 6 bases from J, the junction contained 18 bases not matched to a gene. Germline V lookup: CDR1 MNHEY, CDR2 SMNVEV (reference sequence). This CDR3 has 18 residues. Here the CDR3 reads CASSPGTSHRLRWDTQYF. The CDR3 nucleotides read TGTGCCAGCAGTCCGGGGACTAGCCATAGACTGCGGTGGGATACGCAGTATTTT.

This chain uses TRBV7-9 with TRBJ2-5, with D maybe TRBD1 (6 bases). The CDR3 sequence is 14 residues long. Germline V gene lookup returns CDR1 SEHNR and CDR2 FQNEAQ (reference sequence). V lost 1 base, J lost 5 bases, and 11 bases lay in between. CDR3 coding DNA: TGTGCCAGCAGCTTAGTACAGGGTGGGGAGACCCAGTACTTC. Translating gives CASSLVQGGETQYF. Combining the CDR3 with reference TRBV7-9 and TRBJ2-5 gives the whole variable domain DTGVSQNPRHKITKRGQNVTFRCDPISEHNRLYWYRQTLGQGPEFLTYFQNEAQLEKSRLLSDRFSAERPKGSFSTLEIQRTEQGDSAMYLCASSLVQGGETQYFGPGTRLLVL.

This clone has just one count. The chain recombines TRBV5-4 with TRBJ2-1, with TRBD1 matching 10 bases. Germline CDR1 SGHNT, CDR2 YYREEE (reference sequence). The junction had 11 bases not matched to a gene; V was cut back by 3 bases and J by 5 bases. CDR3 size: 17 residues. Written as DNA, the CDR3 is TGTGCCAGCAGCTCAGCCTCCGGGACAGGGGTACACAATGAGCAGTTCTTC. Encoded protein: CASSSASGTGVHNEQFF.

The chain's CDR3 is CASSPRWGRTEKLFF. DNA for the CDR3: TGTGCCAGCAGCCCCAGGTGGGGGCGGACTGAAAAACTGTTTTTT. The rearrangement joins TRBV14 to TRBJ1-4; TRBD1 is a possible D gene (6 bases). The length of the CDR3 is 15 residues. CDR1 is SGHDN and CDR2 is FVKESK in the germline V gene. V shed 4 bases and J shed 7 bases, with 16 bases lying between them.